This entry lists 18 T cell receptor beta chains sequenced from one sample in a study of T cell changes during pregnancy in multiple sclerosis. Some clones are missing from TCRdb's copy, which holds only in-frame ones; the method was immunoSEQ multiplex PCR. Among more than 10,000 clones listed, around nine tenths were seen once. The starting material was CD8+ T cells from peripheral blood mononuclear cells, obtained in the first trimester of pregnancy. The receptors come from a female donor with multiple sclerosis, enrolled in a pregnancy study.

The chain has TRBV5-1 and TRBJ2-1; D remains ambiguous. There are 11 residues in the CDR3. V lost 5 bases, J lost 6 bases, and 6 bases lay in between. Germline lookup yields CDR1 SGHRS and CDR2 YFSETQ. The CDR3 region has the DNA TGCGCCAGCAGATTAGTCAATGAGCAGTTCTTC. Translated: CASRLVNEQFF.

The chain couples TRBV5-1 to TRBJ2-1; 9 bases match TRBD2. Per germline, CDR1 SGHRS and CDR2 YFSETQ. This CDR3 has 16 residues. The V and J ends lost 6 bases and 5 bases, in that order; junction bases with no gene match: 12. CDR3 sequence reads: CASNGGASGVNNEQFF. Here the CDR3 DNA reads TGCGCCAGCAACGGGGGGGCTAGCGGGGTCAACAATGAGCAGTTCTTC.

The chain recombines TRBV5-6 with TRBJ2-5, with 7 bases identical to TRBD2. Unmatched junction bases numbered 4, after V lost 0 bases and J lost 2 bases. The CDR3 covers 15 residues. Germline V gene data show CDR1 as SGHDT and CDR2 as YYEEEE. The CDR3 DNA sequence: TGTGCCAGCAGCTTGGGGCGGGGGTCACAAGAGACCCAGTACTTC. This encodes CASSLGRGSQETQYF.

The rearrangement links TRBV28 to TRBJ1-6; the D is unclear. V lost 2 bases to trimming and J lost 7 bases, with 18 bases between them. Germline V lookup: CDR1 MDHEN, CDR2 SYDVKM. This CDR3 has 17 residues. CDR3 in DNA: TGTGCCAGCAGTTTAAGGCGGCAGAGTCTGAGAAATTCACCCCTCCACTTT. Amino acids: CASSLRRQSLRNSPLHF.

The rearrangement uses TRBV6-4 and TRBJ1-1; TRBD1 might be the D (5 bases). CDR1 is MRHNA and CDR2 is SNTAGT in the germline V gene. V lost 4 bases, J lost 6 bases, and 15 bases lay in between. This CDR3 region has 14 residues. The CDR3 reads CASSVIGGGAEAFF. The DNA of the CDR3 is TGTGCCAGCAGTGTAATCGGGGGGGGTGCTGAAGCTTTCTTT.

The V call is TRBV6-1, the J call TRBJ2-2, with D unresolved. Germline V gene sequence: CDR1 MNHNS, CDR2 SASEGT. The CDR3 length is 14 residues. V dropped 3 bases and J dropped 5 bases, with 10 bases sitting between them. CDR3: CASSEAAETGELFF. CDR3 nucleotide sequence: TGTGCCAGCAGTGAGGCGGCAGAGACCGGGGAGCTGTTTTTT.

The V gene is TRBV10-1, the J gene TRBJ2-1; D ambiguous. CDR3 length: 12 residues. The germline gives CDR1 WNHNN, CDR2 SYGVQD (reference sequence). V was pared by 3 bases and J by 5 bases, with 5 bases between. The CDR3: CASSDADNEQFF. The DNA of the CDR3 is TGCGCCAGCAGTGATGCGGACAATGAGCAGTTCTTC.

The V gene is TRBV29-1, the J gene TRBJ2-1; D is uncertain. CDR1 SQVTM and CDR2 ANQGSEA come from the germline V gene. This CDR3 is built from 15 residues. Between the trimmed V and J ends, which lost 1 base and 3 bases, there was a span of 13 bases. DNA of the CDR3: TGCAGCGTTGAAGGGCAGATCCGCCTCTACAATGAGCAGTTCTTC. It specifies CSVEGQIRLYNEQFF.

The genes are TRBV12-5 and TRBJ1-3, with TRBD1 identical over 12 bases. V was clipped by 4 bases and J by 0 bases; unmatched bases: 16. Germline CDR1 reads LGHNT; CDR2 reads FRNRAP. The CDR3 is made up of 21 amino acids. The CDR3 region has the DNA TGTGCTAGTGGTTCCCCCCTGGGACAGGGGGCCACTCTCAGCTCTGGAAACACCATATATTTT. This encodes CASGSPLGQGATLSSGNTIYF.

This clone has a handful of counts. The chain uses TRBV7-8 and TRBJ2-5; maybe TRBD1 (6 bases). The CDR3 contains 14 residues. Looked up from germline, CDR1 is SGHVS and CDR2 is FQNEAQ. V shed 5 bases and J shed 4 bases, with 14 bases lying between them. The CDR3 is CASSADSSAETQYF. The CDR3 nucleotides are TGTGCCAGCAGCGCGGACAGTTCGGCAGAGACCCAGTACTTC. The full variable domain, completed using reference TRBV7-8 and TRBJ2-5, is GAGVSQSPRYKVAKRGQDVALRCDPISGHVSLFWYQQALGQGPEFLTYFQNEAQLDKSGLPSDRFFAERPEGSVSTLKIQRTQQEDSAVYLCASSADSSAETQYFGPGTRLLVL.

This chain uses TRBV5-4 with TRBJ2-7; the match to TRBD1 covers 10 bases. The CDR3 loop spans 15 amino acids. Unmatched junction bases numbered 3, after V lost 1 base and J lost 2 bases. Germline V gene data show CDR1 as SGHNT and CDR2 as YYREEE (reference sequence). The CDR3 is CASSLQTGGPYEQYF. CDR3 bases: TGTGCCAGCAGCTTGCAGACAGGGGGCCCCTACGAGCAGTACTTC.

The CDR3 loop is CASSQGGLEDNQPQHF. The CDR3, as DNA: TGTGCCAGCAGCCAAGGAGGATTAGAGGACAATCAGCCCCAGCATTTT. The gene calls are TRBV7-9 and TRBJ1-5; D ambiguous. CDR1 and CDR2 (germline): SEHNR, FQNEAQ (reference sequence). V lost 5 bases to trimming and J lost 3 bases, with 17 bases between them. The length of the CDR3 is 16 residues. The variable domain in full, completed from reference TRBV7-9 and TRBJ1-5, reads DTGVSQNPRHKITKRGQNVTFRCDPISEHNRLYWYRQTLGQGPEFLTYFQNEAQLEKSRLLSDRFSAERPKGSFSTLEIQRTEQGDSAMYLCASSQGGLEDNQPQHFGDGTRLSIL.

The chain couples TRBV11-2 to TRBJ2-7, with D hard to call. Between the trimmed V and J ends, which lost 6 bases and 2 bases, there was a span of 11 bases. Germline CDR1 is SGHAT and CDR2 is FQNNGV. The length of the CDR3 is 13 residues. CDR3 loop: CASRGVNTYEQYF. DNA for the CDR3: TGTGCCAGCAGGGGCGTTAACACCTACGAGCAGTACTTC.

CDR3 bases: TGCAGCGTTGAGGTATTGTTCGGGTACGAGCAGTACTTC. Translation gives CSVEVLFGYEQYF. The chain has TRBV29-1 and TRBJ2-7; D is ambiguous. CDR1 is SQVTM and CDR2 is ANQGSEA in the germline V gene. Trimming took off 3 bases at V and 4 bases at J, with 13 bases between the two ends. The CDR3 is made up of 13 amino acids.

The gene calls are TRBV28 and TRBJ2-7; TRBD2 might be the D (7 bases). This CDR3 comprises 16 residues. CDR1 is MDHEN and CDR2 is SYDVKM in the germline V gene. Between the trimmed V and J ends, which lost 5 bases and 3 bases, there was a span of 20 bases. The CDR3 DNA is TGTGCCAGCAGTACACGGAGGGGGGGGCCTCACTACGAGCAGTACTTC. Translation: CASSTRRGGPHYEQYF.

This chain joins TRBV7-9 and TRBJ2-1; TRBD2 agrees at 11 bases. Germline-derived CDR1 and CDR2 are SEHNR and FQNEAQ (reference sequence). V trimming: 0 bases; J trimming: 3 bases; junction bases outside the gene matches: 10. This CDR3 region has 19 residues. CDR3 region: CASSLAIAGGLSLYNEQFF. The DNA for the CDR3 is TGTGCCAGCAGCTTAGCAATAGCGGGGGGGCTTAGTCTCTACAATGAGCAGTTCTTC.

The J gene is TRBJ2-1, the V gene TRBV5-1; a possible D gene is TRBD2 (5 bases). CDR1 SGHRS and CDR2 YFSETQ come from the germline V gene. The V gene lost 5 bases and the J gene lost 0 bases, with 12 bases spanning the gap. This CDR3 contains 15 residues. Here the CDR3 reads CASRGGEYSYNEQFF. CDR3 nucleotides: TGCGCCAGCAGAGGTGGGGAGTACTCCTACAATGAGCAGTTCTTC.

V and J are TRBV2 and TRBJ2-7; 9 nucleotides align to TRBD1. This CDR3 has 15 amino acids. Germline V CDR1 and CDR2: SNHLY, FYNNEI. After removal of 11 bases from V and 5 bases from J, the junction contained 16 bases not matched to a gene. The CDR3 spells CACRRPWTGAHEQYF. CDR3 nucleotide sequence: TGTGCCTGCCGACGCCCCTGGACAGGGGCCCACGAGCAGTACTTC.